This T cell receptor beta chain was profiled in a study of blood T cell repertoires in COVID-19. V was shortened by 5 bases and J by 0 bases, with 11 bases between the two germline ends. Germline CDR1 and CDR2: SEHNR and FQNEAQ (reference sequence). The CDR3 sequence is 15 residues long. Some clones are missing from TCRdb's copy, which holds only in-frame ones; the method was immunoSEQ multiplex PCR. The sample carries approximately 300,000 clones, 75% to 90% recorded once. Sequenced input: PBMCs or T cells enriched from blood (not recorded which). The sequence came from a woman in her twenties or thirties who had been exposed to COVID-19. The gene calls are TRBV7-9 and TRBJ1-3; maybe TRBD1 (6 bases). The CDR3 loop is CASSLDRNSGNTIYF. CDR3 sequence (DNA): TGTGCCAGCAGCCTGGACAGAAACTCTGGAAACACCATATATTTT.